A selection of T cell receptor beta chains follows, all from one sample in a study of blood T cell repertoires in COVID-19. The data were produced by immunoSEQ multiplex PCR, yet TCRdb's version contains in-frame clones alone and is incomplete. The sample has 75,000 to 100,000 clones, about 87% seen once. Material for sequencing was peripheral blood. The receptors stem from a human donor in a cohort sampled during active COVID-19. The CDR3 runs from the conserved cysteine through the conserved F or W. Each record gives: J gene, V gene, CDR3 protein.

>TRBJ2-3|TRBV5-1
CASGPTDFGTQYF
>TRBJ2-7|TRBV5-4
CASSLAGQGSYEQYF
>TRBJ1-6|TRBV19
CASMSQRETPLHF
>TRBJ1-1|TRBV4-1
CASSQDRGTTEAFF
>TRBJ1-1|TRBV6-6
CASSYSEGGAEAFF
>TRBJ2-3|TRBV6-2/TRBV6-3
CASSLVTVPYTQYF
>TRBJ1-4|TRBV3-1/TRBV3-2
CASSQEGQGAGEKLFF
>TRBJ1-2|TRBV6-2/TRBV6-3
CASGRDRGDYGYTF
>TRBJ2-7|TRBV3-1/TRBV3-2
CASSQYSGSRYEQYF
>TRBJ1-1|TRBV30
CAWTRQTNTEAFF
>TRBJ1-3|TRBV7-8
CASSLVDRGSGNTIYF
>TRBJ1-6|TRBV14
CASSQTTWSSYNSPLHF
>TRBJ1-2|TRBV7-2
CASSSARGDGYTF
>TRBJ2-2|TRBV7-9
CASSLGSDNTGELFF
>TRBJ2-3|TRBV5-4
CASSLAGFSTDTQYF
>TRBJ1-2|TRBV5-4
CASSADRAYGYTF
>TRBJ2-3|TRBV10-3
CASRGLATTDTQYF
>TRBJ2-7|TRBV9
CASSPATGGMYEQYF
>TRBJ2-5|TRBV3-1/TRBV3-2
CASSRGTSGSSKSETQYF
>TRBJ2-1|TRBV19
CASSILVLSSYNEQFF
>TRBJ2-7|TRBV11-2
CASSLDGLAGGYEQYF
>TRBJ1-4|TRBV18
CASSPGTGGEKLFF
>TRBJ1-5|TRBV19
CASSDAGDGNQPQHF
>TRBJ1-2|TRBV14
CASSRTGRGYGYTF
>TRBJ1-3|TRBV7-9
CASSSPPAGNTIYF
>TRBJ2-1|TRBV7-2
CASSLATALEESYNEQFF
>TRBJ1-2|TRBV4-1
CASSQAQGNYGYTF
>TRBJ1-1|TRBV7-2
CASSERVGQSSGAFF
>TRBJ2-7|TRBV28
CASSSLAGIHHEQYF